This T cell receptor beta chain was sequenced for a study of tumor T cells in aggressive B-cell lymphoma. Using immunoSEQ multiplex PCR, the repertoire was profiled, and TCRdb retains in-frame clones only, with some absent. Here the sample spans some 8,000 clones, approximately 78% being singletons. CDR3 size: 16 residues. Germline loops: CDR1 SGHRS, CDR2 YFSETQ. With V trimmed by 4 bases and J by 0 bases, 7 bases remained unmatched. The receptor's source is an adult with diffuse large B cell lymphoma. The chain is built from TRBV5-1 and TRBJ1-1, with 9 bases fitting TRBD1. The sequenced material came from tumor tissue. CDR3 loop: CASSPRGQGMNTEAFF. The DNA of the CDR3 is TGCGCCAGCAGCCCTCGGGGACAGGGAATGAACACTGAAGCTTTCTTT.